The next 2 T cell receptor beta chains were all read from a single sample in a study of T cell repertoires in cytomegalovirus infection (dated by TCRdb to the late 2010s). Sequencing took place on an Illumina HiSeq 1500. TCRdb took the public reads, trimmed them with fastp at Q25, ran MiXCR for clone calling and kept in-frame beta chains. Records with the same CDR3 protein are collapsed into one entry carrying the most frequent genes and DNA. This sample holds roughly 200,000 distinct CDR3 sequences; 17% were observed only once. Around 25% of the sample comes from the top ten. Sequencing was carried out using CD8+ T cells from PBMCs. These receptors all come from a human donor in good health (CMV status not recorded). Some clones in this sample may be carry-over from other donors' samples.

This clonotype was recorded a few times. CDR3 sequence reads: CASSPLGATNQPQHF. CDR3 sequence (DNA): TGTGCCAGCAGCCCCTTAGGAGCTACCAATCAGCCCCAGCATTTT. The genes are TRBV7-2 and TRBJ1-5; no clear D gene. This CDR3 is 15 amino acids long. The germline gives CDR1 SGHTA, CDR2 FQGNSA. V was clipped by 5 bases and J by 3 bases, with 14 bases between them.

The CDR3 protein is CASSGLWRPSTDTQYF. The CDR3 nucleotides read TGTGCCAGCAGTGGCCTTTGGAGGCCTAGCACAGATACGCAGTATTTT. This sequence joins TRBV6-5 and TRBJ2-3, with D perhaps matching TRBD2 (5 bases). The CDR3 loop spans 16 amino acids. The V end was cut by 5 bases, the J end by 0 bases, with 15 bases between. CDR1 and CDR2 (germline): MNHEY, SVGAGI.